These 20 T cell receptor beta chains were all obtained from the same sample, sequenced in a study of shared clonotypes between healthy human individuals. Repertoires were generated with immunoSEQ multiplex PCR, while TCRdb's copy carries only in-frame clones and drops some. The sample has roughly 2,300,000 clones, under 95% seen once. The sequenced material came from naive CD4+ T cells from PBMCs. Subset denoted: CD45RA+ positively selected. The receptors were sampled from a young man in good health. Some clones in this sample may be carry-over from other donors' samples.

The chain couples TRBV5-1 to TRBJ1-1; weak D call: TRBD1 (6 bases). The V gene lost 4 bases and the J gene lost 0 bases, with 16 bases spanning the gap. Germline V gene sequence: CDR1 SGHRS, CDR2 YFSETQ. The CDR3 totals 16 residues. Here the CDR3 DNA reads TGCGCCAGCAGCCAGGACTACGGGACATTGAACACTGAAGCTTTCTTT. Protein: CASSQDYGTLNTEAFF.

CDR3 sequence (DNA): TGTGCCAGCAGTTTATCCGGTCTAGCGATGTACGAGCAGTACTTC. This translates into CASSLSGLAMYEQYF. The chain uses TRBV28 and TRBJ2-7, with D perhaps TRBD2 (6 bases). V dropped 1 base and J dropped 4 bases, with 14 bases sitting between them. The V gene's germline CDR1 is MDHEN and CDR2 SYDVKM. The CDR3 covers 15 residues.

This chain connects TRBV7-2 to TRBJ2-1; 8 nucleotides align to TRBD1. V was pared by 5 bases and J by 0 bases, with 12 bases of the junction left unmatched. From germline, CDR1 is SGHTA and CDR2 FQGNSA. The CDR3 is 18 amino acids. The CDR3 DNA sequence: TGTGCCAGCAGCCTATTTCACCGGACAGGGAGCTCCTACAATGAGCAGTTCTTC. It codes for CASSLFHRTGSSYNEQFF.

V and J are TRBV14 and TRBJ2-3; 8 bases align to TRBD2. CDR3 size: 16 residues. Germline V gives CDR1 SGHDN, CDR2 FVKESK. The trim removed 5 bases at V and 0 bases at J, leaving 7 bases unmatched. The CDR3 bases are TGTGCCAGCAGCGACCGACTAGCGTCTAGCACAGATACGCAGTATTTT. Protein product: CASSDRLASSTDTQYF.

The J gene is TRBJ1-4, the V gene TRBV30; weak D call: TRBD1 (6 bases). The CDR3 consists of 15 residues. Germline V lookup: CDR1 GTSNPN, CDR2 SVGIG (reference sequence). The V end was cut by 3 bases, the J end by 0 bases, with 11 bases between. CDR3 coding DNA: TGTGCCTGGAGCCAGGGGATAGCAACTAATGAAAAACTGTTTTTT. Protein sequence: CAWSQGIATNEKLFF.

This sequence joins TRBV18 and TRBJ1-4, with TRBD1 matching over 9 bases. Germline CDR1 and CDR2: KGHSH and LQKENI. Trimming at V came to 3 bases and at J to 8 bases, leaving 10 bases not matched to a gene. CDR3 length: 16 amino acids. This CDR3 reads CASSPGQGGLGEKLFF. The CDR3, as DNA: TGTGCCAGCTCACCGGGACAGGGTGGATTGGGCGAAAAACTGTTTTTT.

This clone was counted between two and nine times. Distinct nucleotide sequences in the sample also encode this CDR3. The chain couples TRBV11-2 to TRBJ1-1; D is undetermined. V was clipped by 5 bases and J by 1 base, with 11 bases between them. The germline V gene has CDR1 SGHAT and CDR2 FQNNGV. There are 14 residues in the CDR3. DNA for the CDR3: TGTGCCAGCAGCCTTCCGTGGGGGAACACTGAAGCTTTCTTT. The encoded protein is CASSLPWGNTEAFF.

The CDR3 sequence is CASSLGRVSRGGEQYF. Here the CDR3 DNA reads TGTGCCAGCAGCCTTGGTCGGGTCAGCCGAGGGGGGGAGCAGTACTTC. V usage is TRBV7-8 and J usage is TRBJ2-7, with D perhaps matching TRBD1 or TRBD2 (6 bases each). CDR3 size: 16 residues. CDR1 is SGHVS, CDR2 FQNEAQ, per germline. V lost 5 bases and J 7 bases, leaving 24 bases between the germline ends.

This rearrangement joins TRBV9 to TRBJ2-1; D assignment may be TRBD1 or TRBD2 (6 bases each). V dropped 1 base and J dropped 9 bases, with 29 bases sitting between them. There are 19 residues in the CDR3. Germline CDR1 and CDR2: SGDLS and YYNGEE. The CDR3 sequence is CASSVSPSSRTALGGEQFF. In nucleotides, the CDR3 is TGTGCCAGCAGCGTATCCCCTAGCTCCCGGACAGCGCTCGGGGGTGAGCAGTTCTTC. Combining the CDR3 with reference TRBV9 and TRBJ2-1 gives the whole variable domain DSGVTQTPKHLITATGQRVTLRCSPRSGDLSVYWYQQSLDQGLQFLIQYYNGEERAKGNILERFSAQQFPDLHSELNLSSLELGDSALYFCASSVSPSSRTALGGEQFFGPGTRLTVL.

This CDR3 reads CASRPRQGSVGYTF. The CDR3 bases are TGTGCCAGCAGGCCCCGACAGGGTTCGGTCGGCTACACCTTC. The rearrangement uses TRBV27 and TRBJ1-2; 7 positions agree with TRBD1. The CDR3 has 14 amino acids. Per germline, CDR1 MNHEY and CDR2 SMNVEV (reference sequence). Germline trimming cut 6 bases from V and 8 bases from J; bases unmatched to any gene: 12.

J is TRBJ2-7 and V is TRBV2, with D possibly TRBD2 on 5 matching bases. The germline V gene has CDR1 SNHLY and CDR2 FYNNEI. This CDR3 has 12 amino acids. The ends were cut back, 6 bases at V and 9 bases at J, with 15 bases in the middle. Written as DNA, the CDR3 is TGTGCCAGCAGGGGAGAAGTCCCGGGGCAGTACTTC. Its translation is CASRGEVPGQYF. The full variable domain, rest sourced from reference TRBV2 and TRBJ2-7, is EPEVTQTPSHQVTQMGQEVILRCVPISNHLYFYWYRQILGQKVEFLVSFYNNEISEKSEIFDDQFSVERPDGSNFTLKIRSTKLEDSAMYFCASRGEVPGQYFGPGTRLTVT.

The chain employs TRBV7-2 and TRBJ1-2; D not resolved. Germline loops: CDR1 SGHTA, CDR2 FQGNSA. The CDR3 extends over 14 amino acids. V gave up 5 bases and J gave up 3 bases, with 13 bases separating them. CDR3 nucleotides: TGTGCCAGCAGCCCCCAGGCAGGCGACTATGGCTACACCTTC. Translation: CASSPQAGDYGYTF.

This clone was recorded only once. This chain connects TRBV19 to TRBJ2-6; 9 positions agree with TRBD2. Germline V lookup: CDR1 LNHDA, CDR2 SQIVND (reference sequence). V shed 6 bases, J shed 6 bases, and the junction held 9 bases outside the gene matches. The CDR3 is 16 amino acids. The CDR3 region has the DNA TGTGCCAGTAGCCTAATAGCGGGAGCGGAGGCCAACGTCCTGACTTTC. Protein sequence: CASSLIAGAEANVLTF.

This chain links TRBV29-1 with TRBJ2-3; D perhaps matches TRBD1 (5 bases). The V end was cut by 4 bases, the J end by 3 bases, with 20 bases between. CDR3 length equals 16 residues. Looked up from germline, CDR1 is SQVTM and CDR2 is ANQGSEA. CDR3 nucleotide sequence: TGCAGCGTTGGCAGGCTACAGGTACTCGGAACAGATACGCAGTATTTT. Its translation is CSVGRLQVLGTDTQYF.

This chain uses TRBV5-4 with TRBJ2-5; TRBD2 is a possible D gene (5 bases). Germline V gene lookup returns CDR1 SGHNT and CDR2 YYREEE (reference sequence). Trimming removed 0 bases at V and 5 bases at J, with 14 bases between. There are 15 residues in the CDR3. This CDR3 is CASSLDVRRGETQYF. The CDR3 nucleotides read TGTGCCAGCAGCTTGGACGTGAGGAGAGGGGAGACCCAGTACTTC. The full variable domain, rest sourced from reference TRBV5-4 and TRBJ2-5, is ETGVTQSPTHLIKTRGQQVTLRCSSQSGHNTVSWYQQALGQGPQFIFQYYREEENGRGNFPPRFSGLQFPNYSSELNVNALELDDSALYLCASSLDVRRGETQYFGPGTRLLVL.

Here the CDR3 reads CATSREPGFPAWELFF. The CDR3 DNA is TGTGCCACCAGCAGGGAACCAGGGTTCCCCGCCTGGGAGCTGTTTTTT. V is TRBV15 and J is TRBJ2-2; D may be TRBD1 (5 bases). CDR1 LNHNV and CDR2 YYDKDF come from the germline V gene (reference sequence). V shed 3 bases and J shed 9 bases, with 20 bases lying between them. The CDR3 sequence is 16 residues long.

This clone was seen only a few times. The chain employs TRBV29-1 and TRBJ1-1, with D possibly TRBD1 on 6 matching bases. Per germline, CDR1 SQVTM and CDR2 ANQGSEA. Trimming shortened V by 4 bases and J by 11 bases, and 17 bases separated the two germline ends. The CDR3 runs 12 residues. In DNA, the CDR3 is TGCAGCGTTGGTCCCAGGGGCGAAGGGGCTTTCTTT. This gives the protein CSVGPRGEGAFF. Filled out from reference TRBV29-1 and TRBJ1-1, the complete variable domain reads SAVISQKPSRDICQRGTSLTIQCQVDSQVTMMFWYRQQPGQSLTLIATANQGSEATYESGFVIDKFPISRPNLTFSTLTVSNMSPEDSSIYLCSVGPRGEGAFFGQGTRLTVV.

This chain connects TRBV11-3 to TRBJ2-1, with 8 bases identical to TRBD2. In germline, CDR1 is SGHNT, CDR2 YENEEA. The CDR3 sequence is 16 residues long. The V segment lost 0 bases and the J segment 4 bases; nucleotides outside the gene matches: 5. The CDR3 loop reads CASSLDPGGSYNEQFF. CDR3 DNA sequence: TGTGCCAGCAGCTTAGATCCGGGAGGGTCTTACAATGAGCAGTTCTTC.

The V and J genes are TRBV7-6 and TRBJ1-4, with TRBD1 identical over 7 bases. Trimming took 4 bases from V and 7 from J; bases not matched to a gene: 15. The CDR3 runs to 17 residues. Germline-derived CDR1 and CDR2 are SGHVS and FNYEAQ. The CDR3 coding sequence is TGTGCCAGCAGCTCCCGGGGGCCGACAGGGTGGGGTGAAAAACTGTTTTTT. Protein product: CASSSRGPTGWGEKLFF. Filled out from reference TRBV7-6 and TRBJ1-4, the complete variable domain reads GAGVSQSPRYKVTKRGQDVALRCDPISGHVSLYWYRQALGQGPEFLTYFNYEAQQDKSGLPNDRFSAERPEGSISTLTIQRTEQRDSAMYRCASSSRGPTGWGEKLFFGSGTQLSVL.

J is TRBJ1-4 and V is TRBV6-6, with 7 bases identical to TRBD1. Germline lookup yields CDR1 MNHNY and CDR2 SVGAGI (reference sequence). The length of the CDR3 is 12 residues. V shed 6 bases and J 10 bases; nucleotides not matched to a gene: 5. CDR3 amino acids: CASSSTGVKLFF. Here the CDR3 DNA reads TGTGCCAGCAGCTCTACAGGGGTAAAACTGTTTTTT.